This TCR beta chain emerged from a study of OX40 agonist ivuxolimab in advanced cancers. Points on this clone: Its antigen is as yet unknown.

The V end lost 5 bases, the J end lost 4 bases, and 4 bases lay between the germline ends. Germline lookup yields CDR1 SGHAT and CDR2 FQNNGV. This CDR3 spans 11 amino acids. Notes on the study in general: Also showing low normalized T-cell clonal expansion were some of the nonresponders.

Measured with immunoSEQ multiplex PCR; TCRdb has only the in-frame clones, and not every one. In the table there are 87,000 or so clones, around nine tenths of which are singletons. The sampling schedule covered blood at baseline, cycle 4 day 1, and cycle 7 day 1. This chain connects TRBV11-2 to TRBJ2-3; no clear D gene. This sequence was found in an adult with an advanced solid tumor such as melanoma, head and neck, liver or kidney cancer. The specimen was CD4+ or CD8+ T cells sorted from blood, collected in a trial of the OX40 agonist ivuxolimab. The CDR3 reads CASSESDTQYF. The DNA for the CDR3 is TGTGCCAGCAGCGAGTCAGATACGCAGTATTTT.